The 28 T cell receptor beta chains below all came from one sample that was sequenced in a study of T cell responses to AZD1222 COVID-19 vaccine (dated by TCRdb to the early 2020s). Libraries were built with the immunoSEQ multiplex PCR assay. What TCRdb holds here is the immuneACCESS table cut down to in-frame rearrangements. Part of the clones is not present; checked against another copy, under half of the missing clones reflect an unresolved V gene, and the others are unexplained. In all, the sample holds around 100,000 clones, and around nine tenths of those were seen once. Approximately 15% of the sample belongs to the ten largest clones. Reading the label with the study, this specimen's time point is: baseline before first vaccination. The sequences come from peripheral blood, collected on day 0 of AZD1222 vaccination. Source of these receptors: an adult in good health.

V and J are TRBV2 and TRBJ1-1, with D perhaps matching TRBD1 (5 bases). Trimming cost V 4 bases and J 1 base, with 13 bases left between them. Germline CDR1 SNHLY, CDR2 FYNNEI. The CDR3 spans 15 residues. The CDR3: CASSVSRATNTEAFF. The CDR3 DNA sequence: TGTGCCAGCAGTGTCTCCAGGGCGACGAACACTGAAGCTTTCTTT.

J is TRBJ2-1 and V is TRBV9; 7 bases map to TRBD2. The V and J ends lost 4 bases and 10 bases, in that order; junction bases with no gene match: 11. The CDR3 is made up of 14 amino acids. Germline V gives CDR1 SGDLS, CDR2 YYNGEE. The CDR3 loop reads CASSIGGRRDEQFF. CDR3 DNA: TGTGCCAGCAGCATAGGCGGGAGACGGGACGAGCAGTTCTTC. The entire variable domain, with the rest obtained from reference TRBV9 and TRBJ2-1, is as follows: DSGVTQTPKHLITATGQRVTLRCSPRSGDLSVYWYQQSLDQGLQFLIQYYNGEERAKGNILERFSAQQFPDLHSELNLSSLELGDSALYFCASSIGGRRDEQFFGPGTRLTVL.

The rearrangement joins TRBV18 to TRBJ2-2; D not resolved. Trimming removed 1 base from V and 1 base from J, with 10 bases in between. Germline-derived CDR1 and CDR2 are KGHSH and LQKENI. This CDR3 has 16 amino acids. The CDR3 bases are TGTGCCAGCTCACCACAGGGTAAAGGGAACACCGGGGAGCTGTTTTTT. Its protein is CASSPQGKGNTGELFF.

This clone was seen only once. This chain links TRBV10-3 with TRBJ2-7, with 7 nucleotides matching TRBD2. The CDR3 totals 12 residues. V dropped 4 bases and J dropped 5; count of bases not matched to a gene: 2. The germline gives CDR1 ENHRY, CDR2 SYGVKD. The CDR3 region is CAISGGGNEQYF. DNA for the CDR3: TGTGCCATCAGTGGGGGGGGAAACGAGCAGTACTTC.

The chain employs TRBV3-1 (or the pseudogene TRBV3-2) and TRBJ1-1; 7 nucleotides agree with TRBD1. The V segment lost 0 bases and the J segment 2 bases; nucleotides outside the gene matches: 3. Germline CDR1 is LGHDT and CDR2 is YNNKEL (reference sequence). There are 15 residues in the CDR3. CDR3 sequence reads: CASSQERGRNTEAFF. CDR3 bases: TGTGCCAGCAGCCAAGAAAGGGGGCGAAACACTGAAGCTTTCTTT.

The V gene is TRBV3-1 (or the pseudogene TRBV3-2), the J gene TRBJ2-2; 7 bases align to TRBD1. The V segment lost 4 bases and the J segment 8 bases; nucleotides outside the gene matches: 4. Germline V gene data show CDR1 as LGHDT and CDR2 as YNNKEL (reference sequence). The CDR3 sequence is 13 residues long. CDR3 DNA: TGTGCCAGCAGCCGCACAGGGGTAGGGGAGCTGTTTTTT. It specifies CASSRTGVGELFF.

The CDR3 protein is CASSERRVGETVEAFF. CDR3 nucleotide sequence: TGTGCCAGCAGTGAACGACGGGTTGGAGAAACCGTTGAAGCTTTCTTT. The V and J genes are TRBV2 and TRBJ1-1; no firm D call. CDR1 is SNHLY, CDR2 FYNNEI, per germline. There are 16 residues in the CDR3. V lost 2 bases and J lost 7, with 20 bases in between.

The chain recombines TRBV6-4 with TRBJ2-1, with TRBD2 matching 9 bases. Germline V lookup: CDR1 MRHNA, CDR2 SNTAGT. The V and J ends lost 3 bases and 5 bases, in that order; junction bases with no gene match: 2. The CDR3 has 14 amino acids. For the CDR3, the DNA is TGTGCCAGCAGTGAAGCGGGAGGTAACAATGAGCAGTTCTTC. Its protein is CASSEAGGNNEQFF.

V gene TRBV6-5 combines with J gene TRBJ2-7; the D call may be TRBD1 or TRBD2 (5 bases each). The germline V gene has CDR1 MNHEY and CDR2 SVGAGI. With 11 bases removed from V and 4 bases from J, the gap between germline ends came to 9 bases. This CDR3 contains 10 residues. The CDR3, as DNA: TGTGCCCTGGGGGTTTACGAGCAGTACTTC. Translated, it gives CALGVYEQYF.

The chain recombines TRBV14 with TRBJ2-2; 8 bases are a match to TRBD1. The J segment lost 4 bases and the V segment lost 3 bases, leaving 7 bases of the junction unmatched. The CDR3 extends over 16 amino acids. Germline values: CDR1 SGHDN, CDR2 FVKESK. CDR3 coding DNA: TGTGCCAGCAGCCATGGCAGGGGGCGAGGCACCGGGGAGCTGTTTTTT. Its translation: CASSHGRGRGTGELFF.

The chain employs TRBV7-9 and TRBJ1-2; perhaps TRBD1 as D (6 bases). The CDR3 totals 16 residues. Trimming stripped 1 base from V and 5 bases from J, with 17 bases between. The germline gives CDR1 SEHNR, CDR2 FQNEAQ (reference sequence). This CDR3 reads CASSLVSLGGDYGYTF. The CDR3 DNA sequence: TGTGCCAGCAGCTTAGTGTCCCTCGGGGGCGATTATGGCTACACCTTC.

This clone occurred a few times. Here the CDR3 reads CASSSTGDYGYTF. The CDR3 nucleotides are TGTGCCAGCAGCTCGACAGGGGACTATGGCTACACCTTC. The chain couples TRBV7-3 to TRBJ1-2; 8 bases map to TRBD1. From germline, CDR1 is SGHTA and CDR2 FQGTGA. V gave up 4 bases and J gave up 3 bases; unmatched junction bases: 1. The length of the CDR3 is 13 residues.

This sequence joins TRBV2 and TRBJ1-4; possibly TRBD1 for D (5 bases). The V end lost 4 bases, the J end lost 3 bases, and 15 bases lay between the germline ends. The CDR3 has 16 residues. CDR1 is SNHLY and CDR2 is FYNNEI in the germline V gene. The CDR3 is CASSGGQASPNEKLFF. The DNA for the CDR3 is TGTGCCAGCAGTGGTGGACAAGCTTCCCCTAATGAAAAACTGTTTTTT.

This chain uses TRBV9 with TRBJ1-2; no clear D gene. Germline V lookup: CDR1 SGDLS, CDR2 YYNGEE. This CDR3 comprises 15 residues. V dropped 6 bases and J dropped 0 bases, with 15 bases sitting between them. CDR3 region: CASTVGTEANYGYTF. CDR3 nucleotides: TGTGCCAGCACAGTGGGCACGGAAGCTAACTATGGCTACACCTTC.

V and J are TRBV7-9 and TRBJ1-1, with D perhaps matching TRBD1 (6 bases). The germline V gene encodes CDR1 SEHNR and CDR2 FQNEAQ (reference sequence). V gave up 0 bases and J gave up 1 base, with 12 bases separating them. CDR3 length: 16 residues. CDR3 nucleotide sequence: TGTGCCAGCAGCTTAGCTGGGACATATAGGAACACTGAAGCTTTCTTT. Its translation is CASSLAGTYRNTEAFF.

The chain couples TRBV10-1 to TRBJ1-2; D is unresolved. Trimming cost V 5 bases and J 4 bases, with 11 bases left between them. CDR3 length equals 13 residues. Germline CDR1 WNHNN, CDR2 SYGVQD (reference sequence). Here the CDR3 reads CASSPQVSYGYTF. Here the CDR3 DNA reads TGCGCCAGCAGTCCTCAGGTTAGCTATGGCTACACCTTC.

V usage is TRBV27 and J usage is TRBJ1-5; the D gene is possibly TRBD1 (5 bases). Trimming left V 4 bases short and J 7 bases short, with 23 bases between. The germline gives CDR1 MNHEY, CDR2 SMNVEV (reference sequence). CDR3 size: 17 residues. This CDR3 reads CASSSPYGSGEGQPQHF. CDR3 bases: TGTGCCAGCAGTTCACCCTACGGGTCTGGCGAGGGGCAGCCCCAGCATTTT.

The chain has TRBV6-1 and TRBJ1-2, with D possibly matching TRBD1 (5 bases). Trimming cost V 3 bases and J 4 bases, with 9 bases left between them. Germline V gives CDR1 MNHNS, CDR2 SASEGT. The CDR3 runs 13 residues. CDR3 DNA sequence: TGTGCCAGCAGTGACAGGGCGGGCTATGGCTACACCTTC. Protein: CASSDRAGYGYTF.

J is TRBJ2-1 and V is TRBV19, with TRBD2 matching over 9 bases. CDR3 size: 14 residues. Per the germline V gene, CDR1 is LNHDA and CDR2 is SQIVND (reference sequence). V shed 6 bases and J 7 bases; nucleotides not matched to a gene: 7. The CDR3 here is CASRRAGGRNEQFF. The CDR3 DNA is TGTGCCAGTAGAAGAGCGGGGGGCAGGAATGAGCAGTTCTTC. Full variable domain (remainder filled in from reference TRBV19 and TRBJ2-1): DGGITQSPKYLFRKEGQNVTLSCEQNLNHDAMYWYRQDPGQGLRLIYYSQIVNDFQKGDIAEGYSVSREKKESFPLTVTSAQKNPTAFYLCASRRAGGRNEQFFGPGTRLTVL.

In its sample, this clone was seen once. The chain has TRBV7-9 and TRBJ1-5; no reliable D call. Germline V gene data show CDR1 as SEHNR and CDR2 as FQNEAQ (reference sequence). The CDR3 runs to 15 residues. V lost 1 base and J 3 bases, leaving 10 bases between the germline ends. The CDR3 region has the DNA TGTGCCAGCAGCTTAGGGTGGCGGGACAATCAGCCCCAGCATTTT. Protein product: CASSLGWRDNQPQHF.

J is TRBJ1-5 and V is TRBV13; D is unclear. The ends were cut back, 5 bases at V and 7 bases at J, with 30 bases in the middle. The germline V gene encodes CDR1 PRHDT and CDR2 FYEKMQ (reference sequence). The CDR3 is 19 residues long. As DNA, the CDR3 is TGTGCCAGCAGCCAGGAAGGCGAGAGGGCAGGTGGGAATCCGCAGCCCCAGCATTTT. Protein: CASSQEGERAGGNPQPQHF.

J is TRBJ1-4 and V is TRBV30; D is uncertain. Trimming removed 2 bases from V and 8 bases from J, with 9 bases in between. The CDR3 runs to 12 residues. Germline values: CDR1 GTSNPN, CDR2 SVGIG (reference sequence). The CDR3 protein is CAWSFSKEKLFF. In DNA, the CDR3 is TGTGCCTGGAGTTTCAGCAAGGAAAAACTGTTTTTT.

CDR3 region: CASALSGANVLTF. Written as DNA, the CDR3 is TGTGCCTCAGCCCTCTCTGGGGCCAACGTCCTGACTTTC. This chain joins TRBV19 and TRBJ2-6; the D is unclear. V was pared by 11 bases and J by 0 bases, with 8 bases between. This CDR3 contains 13 residues. Germline CDR1 and CDR2: LNHDA and SQIVND (reference sequence).

This chain connects TRBV5-4 to TRBJ2-5; TRBD1 agrees at 7 bases. The germline V gene has CDR1 SGHNT and CDR2 YYREEE (reference sequence). After removal of 3 bases from V and 4 bases from J, the junction contained 9 bases not matched to a gene. The CDR3 runs 15 residues. In DNA, the CDR3 is TGTGCCAGCAGCTACCAAGACACAGGGGTAGAGACCCAGTACTTC. Translated, it gives CASSYQDTGVETQYF.

This clone was seen a few times. This sample also contains other DNA sequences that code for the same CDR3. The V call is TRBV12-3 or TRBV12-4, the J call TRBJ1-2; 9 bases map to TRBD1. There are 13 residues in the CDR3. V was pared by 6 bases and J by 8 bases, with 7 bases of the junction left unmatched. The CDR3: CASSFTGGEGYTF. In DNA, the CDR3 is TGTGCCAGCAGCTTTACAGGGGGCGAGGGCTACACCTTC.

The chain carries TRBV12-3 or TRBV12-4 and TRBJ1-1, with 9 bases fitting TRBD1. V shed 6 bases and J 10 bases; nucleotides not matched to a gene: 9. The CDR3 spans 13 residues. The CDR3: CASSYWDRVSAFF. The CDR3 DNA is TGTGCCAGCAGCTACTGGGACAGGGTATCAGCTTTCTTT.

This clone was seen only a few times. This chain links TRBV7-2 with TRBJ1-3; no clear D gene. V dropped 2 bases and J dropped 2 bases, with 13 bases sitting between them. The CDR3 totals 16 residues. Germline V gene lookup returns CDR1 SGHTA and CDR2 FQGNSA. As DNA, the CDR3 is TGTGCCAGCAGCTTAACTGAGGCGGGTACTGGAAACACCATATATTTT. Encoded protein: CASSLTEAGTGNTIYF. Drawing the rest from reference TRBV7-2 and TRBJ1-3, the complete variable domain is GAGVSQSPSNKVTEKGKDVELRCDPISGHTALYWYRQSLGQGLEFLIYFQGNSAPDKSGLPSDRFSAERTGGSVSTLTIQRTQQEDSAVYLCASSLTEAGTGNTIYFGEGSWLTVV.

This clone came up a few times. The chain couples TRBV5-1 to TRBJ1-4; 8 bases are a match to TRBD1. Germline V lookup: CDR1 SGHRS, CDR2 YFSETQ. Losses at the gene ends were 0 bases for V and 7 bases for J; bases not matched to a gene: 8. The CDR3 runs to 16 residues. The CDR3 sequence is CASSLAQGARGEKLFF. The CDR3 nucleotides are TGCGCCAGCAGCTTGGCCCAGGGGGCCAGAGGTGAAAAACTGTTTTTT.